This entry lists 5 T cell receptor beta chains sequenced from one sample in a study of coeliac disease. Sequenced by immunoSEQ multiplex PCR; TCRdb stores in-frame clones only, minus some. Of about 9,400 clones in the sample, roughly 70% are singletons; the top ten hold 20% to 25%. The material sequenced was lamina propria lymphocytes from the gut. Every receptor here comes from an older woman with celiac disease.

Here the CDR3 DNA reads TGTGCCAGCAGCCCACTCACAGGGGATGGCTACACCTTC. Its protein product is CASSPLTGDGYTF. The chain combines TRBV7-2 with TRBJ1-2; TRBD1 aligns across 7 bases. The CDR3 length is 13 residues. The V and J ends lost 5 bases and 6 bases, in that order; junction bases with no gene match: 6. Germline V CDR1 and CDR2: SGHTA, FQGNSA.

The chain carries TRBV29-1 and TRBJ1-2; D possibly corresponds to TRBD1 (5 bases). This CDR3 is built from 11 residues. Trimming shortened V by 5 bases and J by 5 bases, and 9 bases separated the two germline ends. Germline lookup yields CDR1 SQVTM and CDR2 ANQGSEA. The CDR3 is CSVQGLYGYTF. The CDR3 DNA follows: TGCAGCGTTCAGGGTTTATATGGCTACACCTTC.

J is TRBJ2-3 and V is TRBV4-2, with a possible D match to TRBD2 (6 bases). The CDR3 sequence is 16 residues long. The V gene lost 0 bases and the J gene lost 4 bases, with 14 bases spanning the gap. The germline CDR1 and CDR2 sequences are LGHNA and YNFKEQ. This CDR3 reads CASSQEYLGSSDTQYF. The CDR3, as DNA: TGTGCCAGCAGCCAAGAGTATCTCGGGAGCTCAGATACGCAGTATTTT.

In its sample, this clone is medium-sized. The chain has TRBV7-3 and TRBJ1-5, with D perhaps TRBD1 (5 bases). This CDR3 is 13 amino acids long. V gave up 8 bases and J gave up 4 bases, with 12 bases separating them. Germline assignment: CDR1 SGHTA and CDR2 FQGTGA. CDR3 in DNA: TGTGCCAGCTCCATAGGGGCAAATCAGCCCCAGCATTTT. Its protein is CASSIGANQPQHF.

This clone was seen more than once but under ten times. The chain couples TRBV27 to TRBJ1-2, with 9 bases lining up with TRBD1. Germline loops: CDR1 MNHEY, CDR2 SMNVEV (reference sequence). Trimming took 6 bases from V and 2 from J; bases not matched to a gene: 1. CDR3 length: 13 residues. CDR3 DNA: TGTGCCAGCAGCGGGACAGGGAACTATGGCTACACCTTC. Amino acid sequence: CASSGTGNYGYTF.